The present T cell receptor beta chain was sequenced within a study of neurological immune-mediated disorders. Study results and caveats: The repertoires of 18 of 34 multiple sclerosis patients were placed by phylogenetic grouping in a single related-CDR3 cluster, which may be a signature. HTLV-1-associated myelopathy ranked highest for TCR clonal expansion and multiple sclerosis lowest, beneath healthy controls.

This clonotype showed up many times. Its antigen is currently unknown. Trimming pared 2 bases from V and 8 bases from J, leaving 21 bases between. In germline, CDR1 is SQVTM, CDR2 ANQGSEA. CDR3 length: 16 residues. A single run covered 15-18 subjects with over 200 million TCR-beta sequences. TCRdb reprocessed the 5' RACE reads via MiXCR and lists one record per CDR3 protein. The top ten clones hold approximately 2.8% of a sample with about 55,000 distinct CDR3 sequences, about 4% of them seen once. The genes are TRBV29-1 and TRBJ2-2, with D perhaps TRBD1 (6 bases). This receptor was taken from a man between 45 and 60 years old with multiple sclerosis. Specimen: PBMCs. CDR3 sequence reads: CSVESPDRTGLGELFF. CDR3 nucleotide sequence: TGCAGCGTTGAATCCCCCGACAGAACAGGGTTAGGGGAGCTGTTTTTT.